One sample yielded the 9 T cell receptor beta chains listed below, sequenced in a study of OX40 agonist ivuxolimab in advanced cancers. Method: immunoSEQ multiplex PCR; TCRdb's copy keeps in-frame clones and lacks some. Here the sample spans tens of thousands of clones, 65% to 85% being singletons. Specimen: CD4+ or CD8+ T cells sorted from blood, collected in a trial of the OX40 agonist ivuxolimab. Every receptor here comes from an adult with an advanced solid tumor such as melanoma, head and neck, liver or kidney cancer.

The chain is built from TRBV14 and TRBJ2-3, with D possibly TRBD2 on 7 matching bases. Trimming stripped 2 bases from V and 5 bases from J, with 17 bases between. The CDR3 is 16 amino acids. Germline CDR1 and CDR2: SGHDN and FVKESK. The CDR3 reads CASSQRGGLARDTQYF. As DNA, the CDR3 is TGTGCCAGCAGCCAAAGGGGGGGCCTTGCACGAGATACGCAGTATTTT.

This chain connects TRBV6-5 to TRBJ1-2, with no clear D. CDR1 is MNHEY and CDR2 is SVGAGI in the germline V gene. The CDR3 is made up of 14 amino acids. With 2 bases removed from V and 3 bases from J, the gap between germline ends came to 10 bases. The CDR3 region has the DNA TGTGCCAGCAGTTACACCGGCGGATACTATGGCTACACCTTC. This translates into CASSYTGGYYGYTF.

The rearrangement links TRBV6-1 to TRBJ1-5; 9 bases fit TRBD1. The CDR3 totals 12 residues. V dropped 3 bases and J dropped 14; count of bases not matched to a gene: 5. Germline V CDR1 and CDR2: MNHNS, SASEGT. Here the CDR3 DNA reads TGTGCCAGCAGTGATAACGACAGGGGGAAGCATTTT. Protein product: CASSDNDRGKHF.

This chain links TRBV28 with TRBJ2-6, with a weak D call TRBD1 (6 bases). Deletions cut 6 bases from V and 4 bases from J, with 13 bases between. CDR1 and CDR2 from the germline V gene are MDHEN and SYDVKM. CDR3 length equals 15 residues. The CDR3 spells CASRGTGTGANVLTF. CDR3 DNA: TGTGCCAGCAGGGGTACAGGGACCGGGGCCAACGTCCTGACTTTC.

V gene TRBV28 combines with J gene TRBJ2-4, with a possible D match to TRBD2 (5 bases). V was cut by 5 bases and J by 9 bases, with 17 bases left in between. This CDR3 contains 14 residues. Germline V lookup: CDR1 MDHEN, CDR2 SYDVKM. The CDR3 here is CASSSGLRSGIQYF. CDR3 nucleotides: TGTGCCAGCAGTAGTGGACTCCGGAGTGGCATTCAGTACTTC.

The rearrangement uses TRBV30 and TRBJ2-2, with D possibly TRBD1 on 6 matching bases. The CDR3 length is 14 residues. Germline V lookup: CDR1 GTSNPN, CDR2 SVGIG (reference sequence). Trimming took 6 bases from V and 1 from J, leaving 12 bases between them. In nucleotides, the CDR3 is TGTGCCTGCTCCAGGGGCGAGAACACCGGGGAGCTGTTTTTT. This gives the protein CACSRGENTGELFF.

V is TRBV9 and J is TRBJ1-3; no reliable D call. V shed 4 bases and J shed 0 bases, with 14 bases lying between them. CDR3 length: 16 amino acids. Germline CDR1 reads SGDLS; CDR2 reads YYNGEE. CDR3 sequence (DNA): TGTGCCAGCAGCTTAAGGCCCACGCTCTCTGGAAACACCATATATTTT. Translating it yields CASSLRPTLSGNTIYF.

The J gene is TRBJ2-7, the V gene TRBV10-1; D unclear. The CDR3 contains 13 residues. Germline values: CDR1 WNHNN, CDR2 SYGVQD (reference sequence). V was trimmed by 2 bases and J by 1 base, leaving 6 bases between them. The CDR3 here is CASSEASSYEQYF. The DNA of the CDR3 is TGCGCCAGCAGTGAGGCATCATCCTACGAGCAGTACTTC.

The chain has TRBV9 and TRBJ1-1; weak D call: TRBD1 (5 bases). CDR3 length equals 14 residues. V lost 3 bases to trimming and J lost 5 bases, with 14 bases between them. CDR1 is SGDLS, CDR2 YYNGEE, per germline. CDR3 region: CASSAGTAGTEAFF. Written as DNA, the CDR3 is TGTGCCAGCAGCGCAGGGACCGCTGGAACTGAAGCTTTCTTT.